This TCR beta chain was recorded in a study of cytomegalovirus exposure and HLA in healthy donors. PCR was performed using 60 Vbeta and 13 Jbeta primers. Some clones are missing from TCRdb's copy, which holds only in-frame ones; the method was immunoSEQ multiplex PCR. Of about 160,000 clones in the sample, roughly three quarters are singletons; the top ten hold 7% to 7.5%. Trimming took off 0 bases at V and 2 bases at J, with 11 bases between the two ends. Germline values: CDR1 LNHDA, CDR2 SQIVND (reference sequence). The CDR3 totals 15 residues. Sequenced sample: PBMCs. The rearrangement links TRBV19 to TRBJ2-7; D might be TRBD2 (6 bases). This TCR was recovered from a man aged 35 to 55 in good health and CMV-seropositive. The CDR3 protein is CASSIDRGSAYEQYF. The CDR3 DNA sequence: TGTGCCAGTAGTATAGACCGGGGGAGCGCCTACGAGCAGTACTTC.